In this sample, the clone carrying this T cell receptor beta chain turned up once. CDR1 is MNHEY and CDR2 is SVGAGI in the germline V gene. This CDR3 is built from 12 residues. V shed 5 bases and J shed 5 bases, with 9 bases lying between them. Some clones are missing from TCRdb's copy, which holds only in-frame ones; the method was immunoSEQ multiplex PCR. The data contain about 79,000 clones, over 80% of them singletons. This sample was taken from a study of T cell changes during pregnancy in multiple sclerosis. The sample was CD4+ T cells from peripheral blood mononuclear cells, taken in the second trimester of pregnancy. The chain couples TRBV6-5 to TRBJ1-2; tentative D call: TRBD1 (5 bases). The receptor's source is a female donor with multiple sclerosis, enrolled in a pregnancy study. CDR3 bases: TGTGCCAGCAGTCAGCAGGGATATGGCTACACCTTC. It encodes CASSQQGYGYTF.